This passage covers 9 T cell receptor beta chains from one sample sequenced in a study of T cell responses to AZD1222 COVID-19 vaccine. TCRdb keeps only in-frame clones here, not all; method: immunoSEQ multiplex PCR. The data show roughly 99,000 clones, with approximately 90% seen just once and roughly 6.2% held by the top ten. The source material was peripheral blood, sampled 28 days after the second AZD1222 dose. The receptor set was obtained from an adult who received the AZD1222 COVID-19 vaccine.

This clone was counted a few times. J is TRBJ2-2 and V is TRBV21-1; no check of the table's D call, TRBD1, against the DNA was made. TRBV21-1 is designated a pseudogene. The CDR3 loop spans 12 amino acids. CDR3 sequence (DNA): TGTGCGAGGGACACGAACACCGGGGAGCTGTTTTTT. Translation gives CARDTNTGELFF.

The rearrangement links TRBV4-1 to TRBJ1-5; D remains unclear. The CDR3 extends over 15 amino acids. V lost 0 bases and J 9 bases, leaving 15 bases between the germline ends. Germline values: CDR1 MGHRA, CDR2 YSYEKL. The CDR3 DNA reads as TGCGCCAGCAGCCAAGAAACGGACTGGGATCGGCCCCAGCATTTT. Translated, it gives CASSQETDWDRPQHF.

The chain employs TRBV9 and TRBJ2-3; TRBD2 matches at 11 bases. The CDR3 has 16 residues. Trimming cost V 1 base and J 3 bases; bases outside gene matches: 4. The germline V gene encodes CDR1 SGDLS and CDR2 YYNGEE. The CDR3 nucleotides are TGTGCCAGCAGCGTAACCGGGACTAGCGGAACAGATACGCAGTATTTT. Protein: CASSVTGTSGTDTQYF.

This clone was counted once. The V and J genes are TRBV7-9 and TRBJ1-6, with D unresolved. The V end was cut by 4 bases, the J end by 8 bases, with 9 bases between. The CDR3 loop spans 13 amino acids. CDR1 and CDR2 from the germline V gene are SEHNR and FQNEAQ (reference sequence). The chain's CDR3 is CASSSFQDSPLHF. CDR3 coding DNA: TGTGCCAGCAGCTCCTTCCAGGATTCACCCCTCCACTTT. Combining the CDR3 with reference TRBV7-9 and TRBJ1-6 gives the whole variable domain DTGVSQNPRHKITKRGQNVTFRCDPISEHNRLYWYRQTLGQGPEFLTYFQNEAQLEKSRLLSDRFSAERPKGSFSTLEIQRTEQGDSAMYLCASSSFQDSPLHFGNGTRLTVT.

The chain links TRBV2 to TRBJ2-3; D is tentatively TRBD1 or TRBD2 (5 bases each). Per germline, CDR1 SNHLY and CDR2 FYNNEI. Between the trimmed V and J ends, which lost 6 bases and 3 bases, there was a span of 13 bases. The CDR3 spans 14 residues. Here the CDR3 DNA reads TGTGCCAGCAGCCCTTCGAGGGGTACAGATACGCAGTATTTT. Translation gives CASSPSRGTDTQYF.

The chain links TRBV27 to TRBJ2-1; TRBD2 matches 8 bases. There are 13 residues in the CDR3. The V gene's germline CDR1 is MNHEY and CDR2 SMNVEV (reference sequence). V trimming: 3 bases; J trimming: 7 bases; junction bases outside the gene matches: 2. The chain's CDR3 is CASSFRGGNEQFF. The CDR3 DNA sequence: TGTGCCAGCAGTTTTCGGGGGGGGAATGAGCAGTTCTTC.

The V and J genes are TRBV7-2 and TRBJ2-1; the match to TRBD2 covers 8 bases. This CDR3 is 17 amino acids long. V shed 0 bases and J 4 bases; nucleotides not matched to a gene: 8. Germline V gene lookup returns CDR1 SGHTA and CDR2 FQGNSA. The CDR3 DNA reads as TGTGCCAGCAGCTTAGCCGGCGGCGGGGGGAGGTACAATGAGCAGTTCTTC. Translating it yields CASSLAGGGGRYNEQFF.

The chain combines TRBV5-1 with TRBJ2-1; TRBD1 might be the D (5 bases). The V end lost 0 bases, the J end lost 4 bases, and 8 bases lay between the germline ends. CDR3 length: 14 amino acids. The V gene's germline CDR1 is SGHRS and CDR2 YFSETQ. The CDR3 DNA is TGCGCCAGCAGCTTGGGACAGATTTACAATGAGCAGTTCTTC. This sequence encodes CASSLGQIYNEQFF. Filled out from reference TRBV5-1 and TRBJ2-1, the complete variable domain reads KAGVTQTPRYLIKTRGQQVTLSCSPISGHRSVSWYQQTPGQGLQFLFEYFSETQRNKGNFPGRFSGRQFSNSRSEMNVSTLELGDSALYLCASSLGQIYNEQFFGPGTRLTVL.

This clone was recorded once. V and J are TRBV4-3 and TRBJ1-3, with 7 nucleotides matching TRBD1. V dropped 3 bases and J dropped 4; count of bases not matched to a gene: 3. CDR3 length equals 14 residues. The germline CDR1 and CDR2 sequences are LGHNA and YSLEER. The CDR3 DNA follows: TGCGCCAGCAGCCAGACAGGGTTAGGAAACACCATATATTTT. Encoded protein: CASSQTGLGNTIYF.